The entry below describes one TCR beta chain. Trimming shortened V by 7 bases and J by 1 base, and 7 bases separated the two germline ends. Per germline, CDR1 MGHDK and CDR2 SYGVNS. CDR3 size: 12 residues. The table came from immunoSEQ multiplex PCR; TCRdb's copy has only in-frame clones and leaves some out. In the table there are about 130,000 clones, 80% to 95% of which are singletons. This specimen belongs to a study of control samples from healthy donors and cancer patients. This receptor was identified in an elderly man with head and neck cancer. This chain uses TRBV25-1 with TRBJ1-1; no clear D. Sequenced input: PBMCs. The CDR3 loop reads CASTLTNTEAFF. CDR3 nucleotides: TGTGCCAGCACCCTAACGAACACTGAAGCTTTCTTT.